This paragraph reports one T cell receptor beta chain. The source of the sample is a study of blood T cell repertoires in COVID-19. Overall study context: T cells, B-cell-depleted T cells, or PBMCs supplied cDNA or gDNA.

Assay used: immunoSEQ multiplex PCR; TCRdb lists only in-frame clones, some missing. The sample includes tens of thousands of clones, around 73% of them seen just once. Germline assignment: CDR1 SSHAT and CDR2 FNYEAQ (reference sequence). This CDR3 has 15 amino acids. Trimming left V 1 base short and J 4 bases short, with 13 bases between. The receptor was derived from an older woman with acute or convalescent COVID-19. Sequenced input: peripheral blood. The J gene is TRBJ2-5, the V gene TRBV7-7, with a possible D match to TRBD2 (6 bases). CDR3 sequence reads: CASSLVGGKGETQYF. CDR3 coding DNA: TGTGCCAGCAGCTTAGTTGGGGGGAAAGGAGAGACCCAGTACTTC.